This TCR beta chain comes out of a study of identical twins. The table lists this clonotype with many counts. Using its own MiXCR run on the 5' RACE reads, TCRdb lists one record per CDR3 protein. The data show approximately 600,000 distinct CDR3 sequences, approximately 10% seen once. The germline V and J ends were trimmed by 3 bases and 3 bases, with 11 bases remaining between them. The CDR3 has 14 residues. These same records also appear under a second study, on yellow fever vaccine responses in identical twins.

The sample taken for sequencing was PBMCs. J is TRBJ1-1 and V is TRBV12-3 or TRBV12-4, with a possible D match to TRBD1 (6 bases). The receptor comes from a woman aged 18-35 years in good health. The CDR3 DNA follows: TGTGCCAGCAGTTTTCAAGGGGGGGACACTGAAGCTTTCTTT. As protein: CASSFQGGDTEAFF.